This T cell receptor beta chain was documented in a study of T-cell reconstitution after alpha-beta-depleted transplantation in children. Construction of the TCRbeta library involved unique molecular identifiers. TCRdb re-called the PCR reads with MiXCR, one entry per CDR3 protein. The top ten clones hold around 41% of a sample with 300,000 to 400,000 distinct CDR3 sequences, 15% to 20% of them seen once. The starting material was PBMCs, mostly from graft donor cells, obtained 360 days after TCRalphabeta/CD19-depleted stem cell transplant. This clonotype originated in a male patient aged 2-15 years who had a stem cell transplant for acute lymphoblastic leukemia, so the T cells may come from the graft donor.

This CDR3 reads CASSRVAVLQETQYF. CDR3 coding DNA: TGTGCCAGCAGTAGGGTAGCGGTCCTCCAAGAGACCCAGTACTTC. The rearrangement uses TRBV6-2 or TRBV6-3 and TRBJ2-5, with D possibly TRBD2 on 6 matching bases. Trimming pared 5 bases from V and 1 base from J, leaving 14 bases between. The CDR3 contains 15 residues. Germline-derived CDR1 and CDR2 are MNHEY and SVGEGT.